These T cell receptor beta chains were read from a single sample in a study of shared clonotypes between healthy human individuals. Repertoires were generated with immunoSEQ multiplex PCR, while TCRdb's copy carries only in-frame clones and drops some. Of about 2.1 million clones in the sample, roughly 93% were seen once. The specimen sequenced was naive CD8+ T cells from PBMCs. The source of these receptors is a man aged 18 to 29 in good health. Some clones in this sample may be carry-over from other donors' samples. Each CDR3 is given with its conserved first and last residue. The D gene is left open where the match is weak. Part of the rows lack a size; the others show once, few, many or a class for expanded clones.

V: TRBV11-2; J: TRBJ1-2; D: TRBD1; size: NA; DNA: TGTGCCAGCAGCTCAACAGGGGCTGACGGCTACACCTTC; CDR3: CASSSTGADGYTF
V: TRBV7-6; J: TRBJ2-7; D: NA; size: NA; DNA: TGTGCCAGCAGCCTGGCCTCCATAGGGGAGCAGTACTTC; CDR3: CASSLASIGEQYF
V: TRBV4-1; J: TRBJ2-3; D: TRBD2; size: NA; DNA: TGCGCCAGCAGGCGGACTAGCGGGAGCACAGATACGCAGTATTTT; CDR3: CASRRTSGSTDTQYF
V: TRBV6-5; J: TRBJ1-6; D: NA; size: NA; DNA: TGTGCCAGCAGCCTGGACGGTGATAATTCACCCCTCCACTTT; CDR3: CASSLDGDNSPLHF
V: TRBV4-2; J: TRBJ2-7; D: NA; size: NA; DNA: TGTGCCAGCAGCCAGGAGGGACCAATTTACGAGCAGTACTTC; CDR3: CASSQEGPIYEQYF
V: TRBV23-1; J: TRBJ1-4; D: TRBD1; size: NA; DNA: TGCGCCAGCAGTCAAGGACAGGGTGTTGAAAAACTGTTTTTT; CDR3: CASSQGQGVEKLFF
V: TRBV27; J: TRBJ2-7; D: NA; size: NA; DNA: TGTGCCAGCAGTTTACAGGGGAATCGCTACGAGCAGTACTTC; CDR3: CASSLQGNRYEQYF
V: TRBV11-2; J: TRBJ2-3; D: NA; size: NA; DNA: TGTGCCAGCAGCCCCCGACCGGGAGATACGCAGTATTTT; CDR3: CASSPRPGDTQYF
V: TRBV27; J: TRBJ2-7; D: NA; size: NA; DNA: TGTGCCAGCAGTTTGGGCAAGGGGGACGGCAACTACGAGCAGTACTTC; CDR3: CASSLGKGDGNYEQYF
V: TRBV7-9; J: TRBJ1-1; D: NA; size: NA; DNA: TGTGCCAGCAGCTTAGGGAGAGTCGGAGGGAACACTGAAGCTTTCTTT; CDR3: CASSLGRVGGNTEAFF
V: TRBV7-9; J: TRBJ2-3; D: TRBD1; size: NA; DNA: TGTGCCAGCAGCACCCACCGCGACAGGGCTAGAGATACGCAGTATTTT; CDR3: CASSTHRDRARDTQYF
V: TRBV4-3; J: TRBJ2-7; D: NA; size: NA; DNA: TGCGCCAGCAGCCAACTCGGGCCTAGCGACTACGAGCAGTACTTC; CDR3: CASSQLGPSDYEQYF
V: TRBV4-3; J: TRBJ1-5; D: NA; size: NA; DNA: TGCGCCAGCAGCCACCGACAGTTCGAGCAGCCCCAGCATTTT; CDR3: CASSHRQFEQPQHF
V: TRBV28; J: TRBJ2-7; D: NA; size: NA; DNA: TGTGCCAGCCACTACGAGCAGTACTTC; CDR3: CASHYEQYF
V: TRBV14; J: TRBJ1-2; D: TRBD1; size: NA; DNA: TGTGCCAGCAGCCGAGGGACAGGGATTTATGGCTACACCTTC; CDR3: CASSRGTGIYGYTF
V: TRBV18; J: TRBJ2-7; D: NA; size: NA; DNA: TGTGCCAGCTCCCCAGACTACGAGCAGTACTTC; CDR3: CASSPDYEQYF
V: TRBV19; J: TRBJ2-2; D: TRBD2; size: NA; DNA: TGTGCCAGTAAGCTAGCGGACCCCACCGGGGAGCTGTTTTTT; CDR3: CASKLADPTGELFF
V: TRBV11-3; J: TRBJ2-3; D: NA; size: NA; DNA: TGTGCCAGCAGCCAGCCGGGGATAGATACGCAGTATTTT; CDR3: CASSQPGIDTQYF
V: TRBV5-8; J: TRBJ1-2; D: NA; size: NA; DNA: TGTGCCAGCAGCTCTGAGGGCTCGTACTATGGCTACACCTTC; CDR3: CASSSEGSYYGYTF
V: TRBV10-2; J: TRBJ1-2; D: NA; size: NA; DNA: TGCGCCAGCAGTTATCCAGGGCCGGGGTATGGCTACACCTTC; CDR3: CASSYPGPGYGYTF
V: TRBV7-4; J: TRBJ2-7; D: NA; size: NA; DNA: TGTGCCAGCAGCCAGACCCCACTATGGGCCTACGAGCAGTACTTC; CDR3: CASSQTPLWAYEQYF
V: TRBV10-3; J: TRBJ2-3; D: TRBD2; size: NA; DNA: TGTGCCATCAGTGAGTCCCTAGCGGGAGTGGTTGATACGCAGTATTTT; CDR3: CAISESLAGVVDTQYF
V: TRBV9; J: TRBJ1-3; D: TRBD1; size: NA; DNA: TGTGCCAGCAGCTCCGGGACAGCCGGAAACACCATATATTTT; CDR3: CASSSGTAGNTIYF
V: TRBV11-2; J: TRBJ2-7; D: NA; size: once; DNA: TGTGCCAGCAGCTTAGGGGCCGGGAGCGAGCAGTACTTC; CDR3: CASSLGAGSEQYF
V: TRBV4-2; J: TRBJ1-5; D: NA; size: NA; DNA: TGTGCCAGCAGCCAAGATTCGGGGTTAGGGCAGCCCCAGCATTTT; CDR3: CASSQDSGLGQPQHF
V: TRBV2; J: TRBJ2-3; D: NA; size: NA; DNA: TGTGCCAGCAAGGACCTTCAGGATACGCAGTATTTT; CDR3: CASKDLQDTQYF
V: TRBV27; J: TRBJ1-6; D: NA; size: NA; DNA: TGTGCCAGCAGTTTATCGTCGGTGCCAGGGCTCTCACCCCTCCACTTT; CDR3: CASSLSSVPGLSPLHF
V: TRBV4-1; J: TRBJ2-7; D: NA; size: NA; DNA: TGCGCCAGCAGCCTTGGACAGATCCAGTACTTC; CDR3: CASSLGQIQYF
V: TRBV9; J: TRBJ2-7; D: NA; size: NA; DNA: TGTGCCAGCAGCGTCGGGGGAAGAGCCTACGAGCAGTACTTC; CDR3: CASSVGGRAYEQYF
V: TRBV2; J: TRBJ2-7; D: TRBD1; size: once; DNA: TGTGCCACCCAGGACAGGGGGGACTCCTACGAGCAGTACTTC; CDR3: CATQDRGDSYEQYF
V: TRBV4-1; J: TRBJ2-3; D: TRBD2; size: NA; DNA: TGCGCCAGCAGCGACCATCTAGCGGCAAGCACAGATACGCAGTATTTT; CDR3: CASSDHLAASTDTQYF
V: TRBV28; J: TRBJ2-7; D: TRBD2; size: NA; DNA: TGTGCCAGCCTACTAGCGGGAGACTACGAGCAGTACTTC; CDR3: CASLLAGDYEQYF
V: TRBV27; J: TRBJ1-1; D: NA; size: NA; DNA: TGTGCCAGCAGTTTATATCCGGGGATGAACACTGAAGCTTTCTTT; CDR3: CASSLYPGMNTEAFF
V: TRBV10-3; J: TRBJ2-1; D: TRBD2; size: NA; DNA: TGTGCCGTCTCAGGACTAGCGGGAGCCTACAATGAGCAGTTCTTC; CDR3: CAVSGLAGAYNEQFF
V: TRBV14; J: TRBJ1-5; D: NA; size: NA; DNA: TGTGCCAGCAGCCAAGGGACAGCGCCAGCATGGCCCCAGCATTTT; CDR3: CASSQGTAPAWPQHF
V: TRBV28; J: TRBJ2-7; D: NA; size: NA; DNA: TGTGCCAGCAGTTTCGGGGCTCACTACGAGCAGTACTTC; CDR3: CASSFGAHYEQYF
V: TRBV6-1; J: TRBJ2-7; D: NA; size: NA; DNA: TGTGCCAGCGGGTGGACCTACGAGCAGTACTTC; CDR3: CASGWTYEQYF
V: TRBV28; J: TRBJ1-5; D: TRBD1; size: NA; DNA: TGTGCCAGCAGTCTGACAGGGGGCGGGATCAATCAGCCCCAGCATTTT; CDR3: CASSLTGGGINQPQHF
V: TRBV6-5; J: TRBJ1-1; D: NA; size: NA; DNA: TGTGCCAGCAGTACCGGGACCTTGCGTGAAGCTTTCTTT; CDR3: CASSTGTLREAFF
V: TRBV7-2; J: TRBJ2-5; D: NA; size: NA; DNA: TGTGCCAGCAGCCCGGTACTGTTAGGGCCAGAGACCCAGTACTTC; CDR3: CASSPVLLGPETQYF